One and the same sample provided the 26 T cell receptor beta chains below, sequenced in a study of cytomegalovirus exposure and HLA in healthy donors. Vbeta (60) and Jbeta (13) primers were used in the PCR. Clones were read by immunoSEQ multiplex PCR, and TCRdb kept only the in-frame ones, dropping some. The sample lists 74,000 or so clones, 65% to 85% occurring once. The sample was PBMCs. The receptor source for this set is a middle-aged woman in good health and CMV-seropositive.

The rearrangement links TRBV25-1 to TRBJ1-4, with D hard to call. Germline V gives CDR1 MGHDK, CDR2 SYGVNS. The CDR3 loop spans 14 amino acids. V lost 3 bases and J lost 0, with 5 bases in between. The CDR3 DNA reads TGTGCCAGCAGTGATATTGCAACTAATGAAAAACTGTTTTTT. This sequence encodes CASSDIATNEKLFF.

The rearrangement uses TRBV25-1 and TRBJ2-3; 8 bases are shared with TRBD2. This CDR3 is built from 17 residues. Trimming cost V 2 bases and J 2 bases; bases outside gene matches: 9. CDR1 and CDR2 from the germline V gene are MGHDK and SYGVNS. The CDR3 DNA is TGTGCCAGCAGTGAACCCGATGGACTAGCAGACACAGATACGCAGTATTTT. It specifies CASSEPDGLADTDTQYF.

The chain carries TRBV10-3 and TRBJ1-2; no clear D gene. Germline CDR1 ENHRY, CDR2 SYGVKD. The CDR3 length is 14 residues. V dropped 2 bases and J dropped 3 bases, with 10 bases sitting between them. The chain's CDR3 is CAISESSGYYGYTF. Here the CDR3 DNA reads TGTGCCATCAGTGAGAGTAGCGGGTACTATGGCTACACCTTC.

This clone was counted once. The gene calls are TRBV6-1 and TRBJ2-5; possibly TRBD1 for D (6 bases). Trimming stripped 9 bases from V and 1 base from J, with 12 bases between. This CDR3 contains 13 residues. Germline CDR1 is MNHNS and CDR2 is SASEGT. Here the CDR3 reads CARSQGLQETQYF. Here the CDR3 DNA reads TGTGCCAGATCACAGGGCCTCCAAGAGACCCAGTACTTC.

The J gene is TRBJ2-1, the V gene TRBV28; TRBD1 might be the D (5 bases). CDR1 and CDR2 from the germline V gene are MDHEN and SYDVKM. The CDR3 contains 12 residues. The V gene lost 6 bases and the J gene lost 12 bases, with 15 bases spanning the gap. CDR3 residues: CASSKKGILQFF. The CDR3 DNA is TGTGCCAGCAGCAAAAAGGGGATTCTGCAGTTCTTC.

The V and J genes are TRBV7-3 and TRBJ2-1, with 8 positions matching TRBD2. Per the germline V gene, CDR1 is SGHTA and CDR2 is FQGTGA. The CDR3 sequence is 16 residues long. V lost 2 bases to trimming and J lost 6 bases; unmatched junction nucleotides: 9. CDR3: CASSLLPRGGPNEQFF. DNA for the CDR3: TGTGCCAGCAGCTTATTACCCCGGGGGGGCCCCAATGAGCAGTTCTTC.

This clone turned up a few times. The chain couples TRBV15 to TRBJ2-7; 8 bases match TRBD2. Germline values: CDR1 LNHNV, CDR2 YYDKDF (reference sequence). The length of the CDR3 is 15 residues. J was trimmed by 1 base and V by 3 bases; bases with no gene match: 5. DNA for the CDR3: TGTGCCACCAGCAGGGGACTAGGGACTTCCTACGAGCAGTACTTC. Translated, it gives CATSRGLGTSYEQYF.

The rearrangement joins TRBV28 to TRBJ1-1, with TRBD1 matching 7 bases. The CDR3 consists of 13 residues. CDR1 MDHEN and CDR2 SYDVKM come from the germline V gene. The J segment lost 1 base and the V segment lost 5 bases, leaving 1 base of the junction unmatched. CDR3 sequence (DNA): TGTGCCAGCAGTGGACAGGCGAACACTGAAGCTTTCTTT. Translated: CASSGQANTEAFF.

This rearrangement joins TRBV18 to TRBJ2-7; possibly TRBD1 for D (7 bases). Per germline, CDR1 KGHSH and CDR2 LQKENI. V lost 6 bases to trimming and J lost 0 bases, with 12 bases between them. The CDR3 contains 14 residues. The chain's CDR3 is CASSAGQSSYEQYF. CDR3 sequence (DNA): TGTGCCAGCTCGGCGGGACAGAGCTCCTACGAGCAGTACTTC.

This clone was seen once. V and J are TRBV28 and TRBJ2-5; 14 nucleotides match TRBD2. The CDR3 covers 14 residues. Germline values: CDR1 MDHEN, CDR2 SYDVKM. The ends lost 5 bases at V and 13 bases at J; junction bases unmatched: 9. For the CDR3, the DNA is TGTGCCAGCAGTACTCCACCCGGGACTAGCGGGGGGTACTTC. The encoded protein is CASSTPPGTSGGYF.

The chain links TRBV7-2 to TRBJ2-2; TRBD2 aligns across 9 bases. The CDR3 consists of 17 residues. The J segment lost 1 base and the V segment lost 1 base, leaving 4 bases of the junction unmatched. In germline, CDR1 is SGHTA, CDR2 FQGNSA. In nucleotides, the CDR3 is TGTGCCAGCAGCTTAGTTGGCGGGAGGGGGAACACCGGGGAGCTGTTTTTT. Amino acids: CASSLVGGRGNTGELFF.

This sequence joins TRBV27 and TRBJ2-7, with D tentatively TRBD1 (6 bases). CDR3 size: 17 residues. CDR1 and CDR2 from the germline V gene are MNHEY and SMNVEV (reference sequence). Trimming took off 11 bases at V and 2 bases at J, with 28 bases between the two ends. The CDR3 reads CAGDPFTGKRGTYEQYF. The CDR3 nucleotides are TGTGCCGGTGACCCCTTTACAGGGAAGAGGGGAACCTACGAGCAGTACTTC.

The V gene is TRBV6-5, the J gene TRBJ2-7; 8 bases map to TRBD1. The CDR3 is 12 residues long. V shed 5 bases, J shed 3 bases, and the junction held 0 bases outside the gene matches. Germline CDR1 is MNHEY and CDR2 is SVGAGI. In nucleotides, the CDR3 is TGTGCCAGCAGTGGACAGGGCTACGAGCAGTACTTC. It yields the protein CASSGQGYEQYF.

V is TRBV5-1 and J is TRBJ2-1; D possibly corresponds to TRBD1 (6 bases). V lost 1 base and J 5 bases, leaving 13 bases between the germline ends. The germline V gene has CDR1 SGHRS and CDR2 YFSETQ. The CDR3 loop spans 15 amino acids. Written as DNA, the CDR3 is TGCGCCAGCAGCTTGACAGGGTCCCCCCACAATGAGCAGTTCTTC. It specifies CASSLTGSPHNEQFF.

Only a few counts were recorded for this clone. The rearrangement joins TRBV9 to TRBJ2-5; 12 positions match TRBD2. CDR1 SGDLS and CDR2 YYNGEE come from the germline V gene. The ends lost 4 bases at V and 5 bases at J; junction bases unmatched: 3. The CDR3 contains 14 residues. CDR3 residues: CASSPGTSGETQYF. In DNA, the CDR3 is TGTGCCAGCAGCCCCGGGACTAGCGGGGAGACCCAGTACTTC.

This clone was detected only a few times. This rearrangement joins TRBV5-8 to TRBJ2-1; TRBD2 might be the D (6 bases). The V and J ends lost 9 bases and 6 bases respectively, with 19 bases between them. The CDR3 spans 14 residues. Per germline, CDR1 SGHTS and CDR2 YDEGEE. The CDR3 sequence is CATRARELGNEQFF. The CDR3 DNA is TGTGCCACCAGAGCTCGGGAGCTTGGCAATGAGCAGTTCTTC.

The sample holds one count of this clone. The chain joins TRBV2 to TRBJ2-7; weak D call: TRBD1 (6 bases). Germline V CDR1 and CDR2: SNHLY, FYNNEI. The CDR3 runs to 13 residues. With 8 bases removed from V and 4 bases from J, the gap between germline ends came to 15 bases. Written as DNA, the CDR3 is TGTGCCAGCGCGGCCGGGACACAGTACGAGCAGTACTTC. Translating gives CASAAGTQYEQYF.

The chain employs TRBV29-1 and TRBJ2-6, with D perhaps TRBD1 (7 bases). The CDR3 totals 13 residues. Germline loops: CDR1 SQVTM, CDR2 ANQGSEA. The ends were cut back, 6 bases at V and 4 bases at J, with 10 bases in the middle. CDR3 in DNA: TGCAGCGTCAGGGGGGAAGGGGCCAACGTCCTGACTTTC. It yields the protein CSVRGEGANVLTF.

The chain links TRBV5-1 to TRBJ2-1; the match to TRBD1 covers 8 bases. CDR1 and CDR2 from the germline V gene are SGHRS and YFSETQ. The CDR3 contains 13 residues. The J segment lost 7 bases and the V segment lost 4 bases, leaving 4 bases of the junction unmatched. The CDR3 DNA sequence: TGCGCCAGCAGCCTGGGACAGGTAAATGAGCAGTTCTTC. Amino acid sequence: CASSLGQVNEQFF.

The chain couples TRBV27 to TRBJ2-4; 8 bases are a match to TRBD1. This CDR3 is built from 17 residues. The trim removed 4 bases at V and 2 bases at J, leaving 10 bases unmatched. The germline gives CDR1 MNHEY, CDR2 SMNVEV (reference sequence). The CDR3 loop reads CASSSRTGLASKNIQYF. The DNA of the CDR3 is TGTGCCAGCAGTTCCCGGACAGGGTTGGCGTCCAAAAACATTCAGTACTTC.

This rearrangement joins TRBV7-9 to TRBJ2-3; perhaps TRBD1 as D (6 bases). V lost 7 bases and J lost 5, with 10 bases in between. The CDR3 contains 12 residues. Germline CDR1 is SEHNR and CDR2 is FQNEAQ (reference sequence). This chain's CDR3 is CASIPTGDTQYF. The CDR3 DNA reads as TGTGCCAGCATCCCGACAGGAGATACGCAGTATTTT.

The gene calls are TRBV30 and TRBJ2-7; 13 positions agree with TRBD2. The germline CDR1 and CDR2 sequences are GTSNPN and SVGIG (reference sequence). With V trimmed by 1 base and J by 12 bases, 3 bases remained unmatched. The CDR3 spans 12 residues. The CDR3 bases are TGTGCCTGGAGTGGGACTAGCGGGAGTTTGTACTTC. Amino acid sequence: CAWSGTSGSLYF.

The chain joins TRBV6-1 to TRBJ2-7; 9 positions match TRBD1. The CDR3 covers 14 residues. After removal of 11 bases from V and 2 bases from J, the junction contained 10 bases not matched to a gene. Germline assignment: CDR1 MNHNS and CDR2 SASEGT. The CDR3 DNA sequence: TGTGCCTCCACCTCGGGACAGGGACCCTACGAGCAGTACTTC. Its translation is CASTSGQGPYEQYF.

The chain joins TRBV28 to TRBJ1-2; D might be TRBD1 (5 bases). The V and J ends lost 3 bases and 6 bases respectively, with 20 bases between them. Germline CDR1 MDHEN, CDR2 SYDVKM. The CDR3 has 16 amino acids. The DNA of the CDR3 is TGTGCCAGCAGTTTCGGGGGAATGACAGCCCGAAATGGCTACACCTTC. It translates to CASSFGGMTARNGYTF.

This clone appeared a few times. The chain couples TRBV5-1 to TRBJ1-3; a possible D gene is TRBD1 (5 bases). This CDR3 contains 16 residues. From germline, CDR1 is SGHRS and CDR2 YFSETQ. V was cut by 5 bases and J by 0 bases, with 15 bases left in between. This CDR3 reads CASSRQTASSGNTIYF. CDR3 nucleotides: TGCGCCAGCAGTAGACAGACGGCTAGCTCTGGAAACACCATATATTTT.

The rearrangement links TRBV4-2 to TRBJ2-1, with TRBD2 identical over 11 bases. The CDR3 has 18 amino acids. J lost 6 bases, V lost 5 bases, and 15 bases had no gene match. Germline V gene lookup returns CDR1 LGHNA and CDR2 YNFKEQ. CDR3 in DNA: TGTGCCAGCAGCTTAACTAGCGGGAGACCGAGTTGGTCCAATGAGCAGTTCTTC. As protein: CASSLTSGRPSWSNEQFF.